Shown below are 7 T cell receptor beta chains from a single sample sequenced in a study of T cells in narcolepsy. This table comes from immunoSEQ multiplex PCR, and its TCRdb copy is limited to in-frame clones, with some not included. The sample lists tens of thousands of clones, 65% to 90% occurring once. Sequenced input: memory (CD45RA-) CD4+ T cells from blood. All receptors come from a human donor in good health.

This clone was seen just once. V usage is TRBV10-3 and J usage is TRBJ1-2; D unclear. Deletions cut 7 bases from V and 8 bases from J, with 17 bases between. Germline values: CDR1 ENHRY, CDR2 SYGVKD. The CDR3 has 13 residues. This CDR3 is CAIIGSEEGGYTF. As DNA, the CDR3 is TGTGCCATCATCGGGTCCGAAGAGGGCGGCTACACCTTC.

The J gene is TRBJ1-1, the V gene TRBV5-1; 7 nucleotides agree with TRBD1. This CDR3 spans 16 amino acids. The germline CDR1 and CDR2 sequences are SGHRS and YFSETQ. The J segment lost 4 bases and the V segment lost 4 bases, leaving 13 bases of the junction unmatched. CDR3 loop: CASSTAGGGSSTEAFF. CDR3 DNA: TGCGCCAGCAGCACCGCAGGGGGTGGATCTAGCACTGAAGCTTTCTTT.

The V and J genes are TRBV6-5 and TRBJ2-5; a weak D match, TRBD2 (8 bases). Germline assignment: CDR1 MNHEY and CDR2 SVGAGI. V lost 4 bases, J lost 2 bases, and 11 bases lay in between. There are 14 residues in the CDR3. The CDR3 reads CASSLAGQQETQYF. The CDR3 DNA is TGTGCCAGCAGTTTAGCGGGACAGCAAGAGACCCAGTACTTC.

The rearrangement joins TRBV7-2 to TRBJ2-5, with D maybe TRBD1 (6 bases). Trimming took 2 bases from V and 4 from J, leaving 11 bases between them. Germline lookup yields CDR1 SGHTA and CDR2 FQGNSA. The CDR3 totals 14 residues. CDR3 bases: TGTGCCAGCAGCTTAAGGGGGACATCAGAGACCCAGTACTTC. This encodes CASSLRGTSETQYF.

This clone has just one count. This rearrangement joins TRBV7-2 to TRBJ1-3, with unresolved D. The CDR3 covers 14 residues. Deletions cut 2 bases from V and 9 bases from J, with 14 bases between. Germline V lookup: CDR1 SGHTA, CDR2 FQGNSA. The chain's CDR3 is CASSLNLLPGTIYF. The DNA of the CDR3 is TGTGCCAGCAGCTTAAATTTGCTCCCGGGCACCATATATTTT.

This sequence joins TRBV6-5 and TRBJ1-5; 7 bases are a match to TRBD1. The length of the CDR3 is 14 residues. Trimming cost V 7 bases and J 5 bases; bases outside gene matches: 8. Looked up from germline, CDR1 is MNHEY and CDR2 is SVGAGI. In nucleotides, the CDR3 is TGTGCCAGCAAACCGGGACAGAGGGATCAGCCCCAGCATTTT. It is translated as CASKPGQRDQPQHF.

This chain uses TRBV19 with TRBJ2-3; 7 positions match TRBD1. The CDR3 runs 13 residues. Germline CDR1 LNHDA, CDR2 SQIVND (reference sequence). Unmatched junction bases numbered 3, after V lost 7 bases and J lost 2 bases. CDR3 region: CASTGQATDTQYF. The CDR3 DNA is TGTGCCAGTACCGGACAGGCCACAGATACGCAGTATTTT.